The present T cell receptor (beta chain) was sequenced within a study of blood T cell repertoires in COVID-19. TCRdb keeps only in-frame clones here, not all; method: immunoSEQ multiplex PCR. Here the sample spans about 150,000 clones, 87% being singletons. The sample comprised PBMCs or T cells enriched from blood (not recorded which). The origin of this receptor is a woman between 40 and 55 years old who had been exposed to COVID-19.

The CDR3 sequence: CASSYRQTDTQYF. CDR3 in DNA: TGTGCCAGCAGTTACCGACAGACAGATACGCAGTATTTT. The rearrangement joins TRBV6-5 to TRBJ2-3; a possible D gene is TRBD1 (5 bases). The CDR3 covers 13 residues. CDR1 and CDR2 from the germline V gene are MNHEY and SVGAGI. V lost 2 bases and J lost 3, with 6 bases in between.